The 10 T cell receptor beta chains listed next were all sequenced from one sample in a study of sequential checkpoint blockade in melanoma. The protocol was immunoSEQ multiplex PCR, while the TCRdb copy is restricted to in-frame clones and leaves out a portion. Of around 5,000 clones listed, 70% to 85% were seen once; the top ten hold under 65%. Treatment: randomized to nivolumab then ipilimumab (arm A) or the reverse (arm B). Here the sequenced sample was CD8+ T cells sorted from blood (inferred from file names), taken from a patient given nivolumab and ipilimumab in sequence. The receptor source for this set is a human donor with melanoma.

The V gene is TRBV27, the J gene TRBJ1-4; 8 bases are a match to TRBD1. Trimming removed 3 bases from V and 6 bases from J; junction bases left unmatched: 3. The germline gives CDR1 MNHEY, CDR2 SMNVEV (reference sequence). The CDR3 length is 14 residues. The CDR3 here is CASSFQGAYEKLFF. The CDR3, as DNA: TGTGCCAGCAGTTTCCAGGGGGCGTATGAAAAACTGTTTTTT.

This chain connects TRBV7-3 to TRBJ1-1; maybe TRBD1 (6 bases). Germline V lookup: CDR1 SGHTA, CDR2 FQGTGA. The V and J ends lost 3 bases and 2 bases respectively, with 7 bases between them. The CDR3 spans 13 residues. The CDR3 nucleotides read TGTGCCAGCAGCTTGGGACATAACACTGAAGCTTTCTTT. Amino acids: CASSLGHNTEAFF. Together with reference TRBV7-3 and TRBJ1-1, the CDR3 gives the full variable domain: GAGVSQTPSNKVTEKGKYVELRCDPISGHTALYWYRQSLGQGPEFLIYFQGTGAADDSGLPNDRFFAVRPEGSVSTLKIQRTERGDSAVYLCASSLGHNTEAFFGQGTRLTVV.

This clone was seen a handful of times. The CDR3 DNA is TGTGCCAGCAGTGAGGGGCAGGGGCACCCCTACGAGCAGTACTTC. Translation: CASSEGQGHPYEQYF. The V call is TRBV2, the J call TRBJ2-7; possibly TRBD1 for D (6 bases). The CDR3 sequence is 15 residues long. V was pared by 3 bases and J by 2 bases, with 14 bases between. CDR1 and CDR2 from the germline V gene are SNHLY and FYNNEI.

V is TRBV7-2 and J is TRBJ2-1, with 10 positions matching TRBD2. V dropped 6 bases and J dropped 8; count of bases not matched to a gene: 10. Germline CDR1 reads SGHTA; CDR2 reads FQGNSA. CDR3 length equals 15 residues. CDR3 loop: CASRPSSGGGYEQFF. In DNA, the CDR3 is TGTGCCAGCAGGCCCTCTAGCGGGGGAGGCTATGAGCAGTTCTTC.

The J gene is TRBJ1-5, the V gene TRBV7-8; 9 nucleotides line up with TRBD1. The CDR3 has 16 residues. The germline CDR1 and CDR2 sequences are SGHVS and FQNEAQ. J gave up 4 bases and V 4 bases, and 8 bases lay outside the gene matches. The CDR3 protein is CASSSKPGQGNQPQHF. DNA of the CDR3: TGTGCCAGCAGCTCCAAACCGGGACAGGGAAATCAGCCCCAGCATTTT.

The chain links TRBV30 to TRBJ1-1; the match to TRBD1 covers 8 bases. Germline loops: CDR1 GTSNPN, CDR2 SVGIG (reference sequence). The CDR3 covers 12 residues. V shed 2 bases, J shed 6 bases, and the junction held 2 bases outside the gene matches. In DNA form, the CDR3 reads TGTGCCTGGAGTCAGGGGGCTTCTGAAGCTTTCTTT. Protein: CAWSQGASEAFF.

The chain is built from TRBV19 and TRBJ1-2; D remains ambiguous. This CDR3 spans 16 amino acids. Germline-derived CDR1 and CDR2 are LNHDA and SQIVND (reference sequence). V lost 4 bases to trimming and J lost 2 bases, with 17 bases between them. The DNA of the CDR3 is TGTGCCAGTAGTACCGTCGTAGGAGGTGAGAACTATGGCTACACCTTC. It codes for CASSTVVGGENYGYTF.

The chain recombines TRBV20-1 with TRBJ1-2; perhaps TRBD1 as D (5 bases). Trimming shortened V by 6 bases and J by 7 bases, and 12 bases separated the two germline ends. CDR1 is DFQATT and CDR2 is SNEGSKA in the germline V gene (reference sequence). The CDR3 covers 11 residues. The DNA for the CDR3 is TGCAGTGCCTACGATAGGGGTGGCTACACCTTC. Its translation is CSAYDRGGYTF.

This chain links TRBV28 with TRBJ1-2; 8 positions match TRBD1. V shed 5 bases, J shed 7 bases, and the junction held 6 bases outside the gene matches. The CDR3 is 13 residues long. Germline V gene sequence: CDR1 MDHEN, CDR2 SYDVKM. In DNA, the CDR3 is TGTGCCAGCAGTGCAGGGGGCGTCCTTGGCTACACCTTC. Translation: CASSAGGVLGYTF.

V usage is TRBV5-8 and J usage is TRBJ2-1; 8 bases align to TRBD2. The V gene's germline CDR1 is SGHTS and CDR2 YDEGEE. CDR3 length: 16 residues. J gave up 4 bases and V 0 bases, and 6 bases lay outside the gene matches. CDR3 nucleotide sequence: TGTGCCAGCAGCTTGGTACGAGCGGGGGCGTACAATGAGCAGTTCTTC. It is translated as CASSLVRAGAYNEQFF.